This T cell receptor beta chain emerged from a study of blood T cell repertoires in COVID-19. At the level of the study: T cells, B-cell-depleted T cells, or PBMCs supplied cDNA or gDNA.

Trimming pared 5 bases from V and 0 bases from J, leaving 11 bases between. The CDR3 length is 15 residues. Looked up from germline, CDR1 is LNHDA and CDR2 is SQIVND (reference sequence). In the authors' methods: For nucleated cells, counts were estimated from reference gene primer amplification. Data came from immunoSEQ multiplex PCR; TCRdb stores just in-frame clones and leaves some out. The D gene and trimming were derived from the DNA, and the V and J assignments and clone size from that table. The sample carries 70,000 or so clones, more than 75% recorded once. Of note for this clone: Different DNA sequences within this sample yield the same CDR3.

Specimen: peripheral blood. The chain has TRBV19 and TRBJ1-5, with a possible D match to TRBD1 (5 bases). The clonotype originates from a human donor in a cohort sampled during active COVID-19. CDR3 sequence (DNA): TGTGCCAGTAGTCCCCGGGGGGTTAGCAATCAGCCCCAGCATTTT. Its protein is CASSPRGVSNQPQHF.